This T cell receptor (beta chain) emerged from a study of blood T cell repertoires in COVID-19. Source study methods: From reference gene primer amplification, estimates of nucleated cell counts were derived. The repertoire was sequenced with immunoSEQ multiplex PCR; TCRdb's copy has only in-frame clones and lacks some. D and trimming were read from the DNA, whereas the V and J calls and clone size are those reported in that table. This sample has about 120,000 clones, with approximately 68% found just once. V was pared by 5 bases and J by 2 bases, with 7 bases of the junction left unmatched. Germline assignment: CDR1 SEHNR and CDR2 FQNEAQ (reference sequence). CDR3 size: 16 residues.

Sequencing used peripheral blood. The chain recombines TRBV7-9 with TRBJ2-1; TRBD1 agrees at 9 bases. The source is a woman in her fifties or sixties with acute or convalescent COVID-19. In DNA, the CDR3 is TGTGCCAGCAGCCCTAGGACAGGGGTAACCTACAATGAGCAGTTCTTC. Translation: CASSPRTGVTYNEQFF.